This is a list of T cell receptor beta chains from one sample in a study of T-cell reconstitution after alpha-beta-depleted transplantation in children. Each CDR3 protein gets one entry after TCRdb re-called the PCR reads with MiXCR. Found here are 550,000 to 800,000 distinct CDR3 sequences, 10% to 15% of them singletons; the top ten hold around 0.8%. The starting material was PBMCs, obtained before TCRalphabeta/CD19-depleted stem cell transplant. The origin of the receptors is a girl aged 2 to 9 with congenital amegakaryocytic thrombocytopenia, due to receive a stem cell transplant. CDR3s include the opening cysteine and the closing phenylalanine or tryptophan. The D gene is left open where the match is weak. Clone size is stated in some rows and not others, as once, few, many or a class when expanded.

abundance,j_gene,d_gene,v_gene,CDR3nt,CDR3aa
NA,TRBJ1-2,TRBD1,TRBV11-2,TGTGCCAGCAGCTTATTTCCAGGGGGCGATGGCTACACCTTC,CASSLFPGGDGYTF
NA,TRBJ2-3,TRBD2,TRBV5-1,TGCGCCAGCATTGCGGGAGGGGGACGAGATACGCAGTATTTT,CASIAGGGRDTQYF
many,TRBJ2-7,NA,TRBV20-1,TGCAGTGCTAGTGGGGGCGGGAGCTTATACGAGCAGTACTTC,CSASGGGSLYEQYF
many,TRBJ2-1,NA,TRBV10-3,TGTGCCATCAATCCCGGGCGGACCCTTGGGAATGAGCAGTTCTTC,CAINPGRTLGNEQFF
few,TRBJ2-6,NA,TRBV20-1,TGCAGTGCTAGTAGAACAGGGTCTGGGGCCAACGTCCTGACTTTC,CSASRTGSGANVLTF
few,TRBJ1-5,NA,TRBV12-3/TRBV12-4,TGTGCCAGCGCCAATCCTAGCAATCAGCCCCAGCATTTT,CASANPSNQPQHF
NA,TRBJ2-7,NA,TRBV6-6,TGTGCCAGCAGTTACCGACAGCTCGGCGAGCAGTACTTC,CASSYRQLGEQYF
NA,TRBJ2-3,TRBD2,TRBV7-9,TGTGCCAGCAGCTTAGAGTGGGCTAGCGGAAACACAGATACGCAGTATTTT,CASSLEWASGNTDTQYF
many,TRBJ2-3,TRBD2,TRBV6-5,TGTGCCAGCAGTAGGGACTACCGGCAGTATTTT,CASSRDYRQYF
few,TRBJ2-3,TRBD2,TRBV3-1,TGTGCCAGCAGCCAAGCGGGAGGGTTTCCAGATACGCAGTATTTT,CASSQAGGFPDTQYF
many,TRBJ2-1,NA,TRBV28,TGTGCCAGCAGTAAACCGGGGAGCTCCTACAATGAGCAGTTCTTC,CASSKPGSSYNEQFF
NA,TRBJ2-1,NA,TRBV24-1,TGTGCCACCAGTGATTCTCTCCTAGTCGACGGTGAGCAGTTCTTC,CATSDSLLVDGEQFF
NA,TRBJ1-1,NA,TRBV4-2,TGTGCCAGCAGCCACGTCACGGCGAACACTGAAGCTTTCTTT,CASSHVTANTEAFF
NA,TRBJ2-7,NA,TRBV20-1,TGCAGTGCTAGTACGGGCACCTTCGAGCAGTACTTC,CSASTGTFEQYF
few,TRBJ2-5,NA,TRBV29-1,TGCAGCGTTGAAGATCCCGGGACCGAACCACAAGAGACCCAGTACTTC,CSVEDPGTEPQETQYF
NA,TRBJ2-1,TRBD2,TRBV12-3/TRBV12-4,TGTGCCAGCAGCTCGACTAGCGTTGGTGAGCAGTTCTTC,CASSSTSVGEQFF
NA,TRBJ2-3,NA,TRBV20-1,TGCAGTGCTAGAGTGCGGGTGGGAGATACGCAGTATTTT,CSARVRVGDTQYF
NA,TRBJ2-4,NA,TRBV12-3/TRBV12-4,TGTGCCAGCATGGAGTCCGGGATCAAAAACATTCAGTACTTC,CASMESGIKNIQYF
many,TRBJ2-2,NA,TRBV20-1,TGCAGTGCTAGAGATATAGACACCGGGGAGCTGTTTTTT,CSARDIDTGELFF
few,TRBJ1-2,NA,TRBV5-5,TGTGCCAGCAGCTCACGACACTTCTATGGCTACACCTTC,CASSSRHFYGYTF
many,TRBJ2-1,NA,TRBV5-1,TGCGCCAGCAGCTTGTTGGGAGGAATCTCCTACAATGAGCAGTTCTTC,CASSLLGGISYNEQFF